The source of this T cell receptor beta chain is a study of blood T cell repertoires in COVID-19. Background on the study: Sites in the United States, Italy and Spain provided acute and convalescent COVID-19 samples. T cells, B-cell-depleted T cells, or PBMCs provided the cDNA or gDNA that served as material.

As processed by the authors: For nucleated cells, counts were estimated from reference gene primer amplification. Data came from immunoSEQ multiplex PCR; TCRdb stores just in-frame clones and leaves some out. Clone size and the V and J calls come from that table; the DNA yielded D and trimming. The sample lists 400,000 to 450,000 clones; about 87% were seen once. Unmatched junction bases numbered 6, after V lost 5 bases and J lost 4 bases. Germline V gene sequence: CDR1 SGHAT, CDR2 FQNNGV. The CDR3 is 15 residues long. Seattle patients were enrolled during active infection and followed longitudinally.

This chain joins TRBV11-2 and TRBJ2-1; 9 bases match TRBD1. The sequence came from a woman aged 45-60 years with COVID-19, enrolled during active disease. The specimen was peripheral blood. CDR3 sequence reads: CASSTPGQGYNEQFF. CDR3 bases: TGTGCCAGCAGCACTCCGGGACAGGGATACAATGAGCAGTTCTTC.